The present T cell receptor (beta chain) was sequenced within a study of cytomegalovirus exposure and HLA in healthy donors. The study, taken as a whole, reports: Accurate predictions that matched the HLA-A and HLA-B alleles of most subjects were reportedly made from TCR beta sequences. Confirmation in vitro established that three CMV-associated chains were specific for CMV antigens.

As to this clone: Its antigen remains unknown.

Primers: 60 Vbeta forward and 13 Jbeta reverse. Sequencing was performed with immunoSEQ multiplex PCR; in TCRdb, only in-frame clones are kept and a portion is missing. This sample has fewer than 150,000 clones, with around 85% found just once. Trimming pared 0 bases from V and 0 bases from J, leaving 14 bases between. The CDR3 sequence is 16 residues long. Germline V gene lookup returns CDR1 GTSNPN and CDR2 SVGIG (reference sequence). This chain joins TRBV30 and TRBJ1-1; D call uncertain. Sequencing was done on a sample of PBMCs. This receptor was identified in a man aged 40-55 years in good health and CMV-seropositive. CDR3 sequence reads: CAWSVRRGGVNTEAFF. CDR3 in DNA: TGTGCCTGGAGTGTACGAAGAGGAGGAGTGAACACTGAAGCTTTCTTT.